The next 32 T cell receptor beta chains were all read from a single sample in a study of T cell responses to AZD1222 COVID-19 vaccine. Produced via immunoSEQ multiplex PCR; TCRdb's table is partial and in-frame only. This repertoire shows roughly 99,000 clones, approximately 86% found once; its top ten account for about 4.5%. The source was peripheral blood, collected on day 0 of AZD1222 vaccination. Receptors were obtained from an adult in good health.

This clone was observed a handful of times. The chain couples TRBV30 to TRBJ1-6, with D unresolved. The CDR3 spans 13 residues. With 5 bases removed from V and 10 bases from J, the gap between germline ends came to 15 bases. The germline CDR1 and CDR2 sequences are GTSNPN and SVGIG (reference sequence). As DNA, the CDR3 is TGTGCCTGGGTGCAGAGGGTTGGGTCACCCCTCCACTTT. This translates into CAWVQRVGSPLHF. The complete variable domain, with remaining parts taken from reference TRBV30 and TRBJ1-6, reads SQTIHQWPATLVQPVGSPLSLECTVEGTSNPNLYWYRQAAGRGLQLLFYSVGIGQISSEVPQNLSASRPQDRQFILSSKKLLLSDSGFYLCAWVQRVGSPLHFGNGTRLTVT.

V and J are TRBV4-1 and TRBJ2-5; D is uncertain. The germline V gene has CDR1 MGHRA and CDR2 YSYEKL. Trimming took off 4 bases at V and 2 bases at J, with 14 bases between the two ends. This CDR3 spans 15 amino acids. CDR3 residues: CASSPGDGGQETQYF. CDR3 coding DNA: TGCGCCAGCAGCCCCGGTGATGGCGGACAAGAGACCCAGTACTTC.

This chain uses TRBV2 with TRBJ1-1, with unresolved D. The CDR3 length is 13 residues. Per germline, CDR1 SNHLY and CDR2 FYNNEI. The DNA for the CDR3 is TGTGAAACACGAGAAGGGCTGAACACTGAAGCTTTCTTT. Amino acid sequence: CETREGLNTEAFF.

J is TRBJ2-3 and V is TRBV10-3, with TRBD2 matching over 11 bases. Germline assignment: CDR1 ENHRY and CDR2 SYGVKD. The junction had 5 bases not matched to a gene; V was cut back by 6 bases and J by 3 bases. The CDR3 loop spans 15 amino acids. In DNA, the CDR3 is TGTGCCATCAGCCTGACTAGCGGGGATACAGATACGCAGTATTTT. Its translation: CAISLTSGDTDTQYF.

The sample holds one count of this clone. The chain combines TRBV2 with TRBJ2-4; D is unclear. From germline, CDR1 is SNHLY and CDR2 FYNNEI. V was shortened by 1 base and J by 8 bases, with 6 bases between the two germline ends. The CDR3 has 12 amino acids. Here the CDR3 reads CASSEGPDIQYF. The CDR3 DNA follows: TGTGCCAGCAGTGAAGGCCCCGACATTCAGTACTTC. Full variable domain (missing parts from reference TRBV2 and TRBJ2-4): EPEVTQTPSHQVTQMGQEVILRCVPISNHLYFYWYRQILGQKVEFLVSFYNNEISEKSEIFDDQFSVERPDGSNFTLKIRSTKLEDSAMYFCASSEGPDIQYFGAGTRLSVL.

The chain employs TRBV6-6 and TRBJ1-5; D remains ambiguous. The CDR3 sequence is 15 residues long. V lost 1 base to trimming and J lost 5 bases, with 12 bases between them. Germline CDR1 reads MNHNY; CDR2 reads SVGAGI (reference sequence). The CDR3 region has the DNA TGTGCCAGCAGTTACTTAGTATCTTTAGATCAGCCCCAGCATTTT. It codes for CASSYLVSLDQPQHF.

The genes are TRBV5-6 and TRBJ2-4; 7 bases fit TRBD1. V was pared by 2 bases and J by 8 bases, with 7 bases of the junction left unmatched. The length of the CDR3 is 14 residues. Per germline, CDR1 SGHDT and CDR2 YYEEEE. The chain's CDR3 is CASSFGQGEYIQYF. The CDR3 nucleotides are TGTGCCAGCAGCTTCGGGCAGGGGGAATACATTCAGTACTTC.

CDR3 protein: CASSFQQGTYEQYF. The CDR3 region has the DNA TGTGCCAGCAGCTTTCAGCAGGGAACTTACGAGCAGTACTTC. The gene calls are TRBV7-2 and TRBJ2-7; maybe TRBD1 (5 bases). The CDR3 runs to 14 residues. V was pared by 3 bases and J by 4 bases, with 13 bases between. CDR1 and CDR2 from the germline V gene are SGHTA and FQGNSA.

CDR3 sequence reads: CASSPPGTGYTEAFF. The CDR3, as DNA: TGTGCCAGCAGCCCCCCCGGGACAGGGTACACTGAAGCTTTCTTT. This chain connects TRBV5-6 to TRBJ1-1, with TRBD1 matching 9 bases. The CDR3 has 15 residues. Germline CDR1 and CDR2: SGHDT and YYEEEE. After removal of 4 bases from V and 3 bases from J, the junction contained 7 bases not matched to a gene.

The chain has TRBV5-1 and TRBJ1-4; no clear D gene. V lost 4 bases, J lost 7 bases, and 8 bases lay in between. Germline CDR1 is SGHRS and CDR2 is YFSETQ. The CDR3 is made up of 12 amino acids. The CDR3 DNA reads as TGCGCCAGCAGCCCCGAGGGTGAAAAACTGTTTTTT. It specifies CASSPEGEKLFF.

The rearrangement uses TRBV6-4 and TRBJ2-3; TRBD2 agrees at 8 bases. This CDR3 has 15 amino acids. Germline assignment: CDR1 MRHNA and CDR2 SNTAGT. V gave up 2 bases and J gave up 3 bases; unmatched junction bases: 4. The CDR3: CASSDRAGATDTQYF. The CDR3 nucleotides read TGTGCCAGCAGTGACCGAGCGGGAGCAACAGATACGCAGTATTTT.

The chain carries TRBV15 and TRBJ2-3, with TRBD1 matching over 7 bases. Germline CDR1 is LNHNV and CDR2 is YYDKDF (reference sequence). V was pared by 5 bases and J by 7 bases, with 12 bases of the junction left unmatched. This CDR3 region has 15 residues. CDR3 sequence reads: CATSDSRGRLNTQYF. As DNA, the CDR3 is TGTGCCACCAGCGACTCAAGGGGGCGGCTAAATACGCAGTATTTT. Filled out from reference TRBV15 and TRBJ2-3, the complete variable domain reads DAMVIQNPRYQVTQFGKPVTLSCSQTLNHNVMYWYQQKSSQAPKLLFHYYDKDFNNEADTPDNFQSRRPNTSFCFLDIRSPGLGDTAMYLCATSDSRGRLNTQYFGPGTRLTVL.

CDR3 DNA sequence: TGCGCCAGCAGAACTACCGGGACAGGGTGGGGGAACACTGAAGCTTTCTTT. This codes for CASRTTGTGWGNTEAFF. J is TRBJ1-1 and V is TRBV5-1, with 9 bases lining up with TRBD1. V gave up 5 bases and J gave up 1 base; unmatched junction bases: 12. The CDR3 runs to 17 residues. Germline V CDR1 and CDR2: SGHRS, YFSETQ.

J is TRBJ2-4 and V is TRBV7-2; D uncertain. Germline V CDR1 and CDR2: SGHTA, FQGNSA. The V gene lost 1 base and the J gene lost 0 bases, with 10 bases spanning the gap. CDR3 size: 16 residues. The CDR3 reads CASSLDVRLAKNIQYF. The CDR3, as DNA: TGTGCCAGCAGCTTAGACGTGCGTTTAGCCAAAAACATTCAGTACTTC.

The chain employs TRBV9 and TRBJ1-3; unclear D gene. V was trimmed by 4 bases and J by 4 bases, leaving 6 bases between them. This CDR3 is 12 amino acids long. Per the germline V gene, CDR1 is SGDLS and CDR2 is YYNGEE. The CDR3 coding sequence is TGTGCCAGCAGCACGGCCGGAAACACCATATATTTT. Protein product: CASSTAGNTIYF.

The chain has TRBV18 and TRBJ1-1; the D is unclear. The V end was cut by 5 bases, the J end by 1 base, with 8 bases between. The CDR3 contains 13 residues. The germline V gene encodes CDR1 KGHSH and CDR2 LQKENI. CDR3 residues: CASSAGRNTEAFF. CDR3 DNA: TGTGCCAGCTCAGCCGGACGGAACACTGAAGCTTTCTTT.

V and J are TRBV30 and TRBJ1-6; D call uncertain. This CDR3 region has 14 residues. Germline assignment: CDR1 GTSNPN and CDR2 SVGIG (reference sequence). With 1 base removed from V and 7 bases from J, the gap between germline ends came to 11 bases. The CDR3 protein is CAWSEGGGNSPLHF. CDR3 DNA: TGTGCCTGGAGTGAGGGAGGCGGGAATTCACCCCTCCACTTT.

This clone appeared once. The chain couples TRBV7-9 to TRBJ2-1; D is perhaps TRBD2 (6 bases). The ends were cut back, 5 bases at V and 14 bases at J, with 16 bases in the middle. This CDR3 is built from 12 residues. Germline V CDR1 and CDR2: SEHNR, FQNEAQ (reference sequence). The CDR3 region has the DNA TGTGCCAGCAGCCGCGAGAGCAGGAGGGAGTTCTTC. This translates into CASSRESRREFF.

The chain links TRBV12-3 or TRBV12-4 to TRBJ1-1, with D hard to call. The CDR3 runs 12 residues. The ends were cut back, 4 bases at V and 6 bases at J, with 9 bases in the middle. CDR3 coding DNA: TGTGCCAGCAGTTCTTTGGAGGCTGAAGCTTTCTTT. This encodes CASSSLEAEAFF.

The chain carries TRBV5-6 and TRBJ1-1, with D hard to call. Germline CDR1 and CDR2: SGHDT and YYEEEE. V was trimmed by 3 bases and J by 5 bases, leaving 8 bases between them. The CDR3 covers 12 residues. The CDR3, as DNA: TGTGCCAGCAGCTCTTGGGAGACTGAAGCTTTCTTT. Translating gives CASSSWETEAFF.

The chain's CDR3 is CASSVVGTYGNTIYF. CDR3 DNA sequence: TGTGCCAGCAGCGTAGTTGGGACATACGGAAACACCATATATTTT. The chain links TRBV9 to TRBJ1-3; D is possibly TRBD1 (6 bases). The germline CDR1 and CDR2 sequences are SGDLS and YYNGEE. The ends were cut back, 0 bases at V and 4 bases at J, with 11 bases in the middle. The CDR3 is made up of 15 amino acids.

This rearrangement joins TRBV13 to TRBJ2-3, with a tentative D call TRBD2 (5 bases). V was pared by 5 bases and J by 0 bases, with 9 bases between. Germline assignment: CDR1 PRHDT and CDR2 FYEKMQ (reference sequence). The CDR3 loop spans 14 amino acids. The CDR3 sequence is CASSLGGSTDTQYF. CDR3 in DNA: TGTGCCAGCAGCCTCGGCGGGAGCACAGATACGCAGTATTTT.

The CDR3 here is CASSPSGGLTEAFF. CDR3 bases: TGTGCCAGCAGCCCCTCGGGGGGTTTAACTGAAGCTTTCTTT. V usage is TRBV9 and J usage is TRBJ1-1, with D perhaps matching TRBD1 (5 bases). V gave up 4 bases and J gave up 5 bases, with 15 bases separating them. From germline, CDR1 is SGDLS and CDR2 YYNGEE. This CDR3 region has 14 residues.

The CDR3 DNA is TGTGCCAGCAGTTTTTCTGGTGCCCCGGTTGGCTACACCTTC. Residues: CASSFSGAPVGYTF. V is TRBV27 and J is TRBJ1-2; D not certain. The CDR3 covers 14 residues. With 3 bases removed from V and 7 bases from J, the gap between germline ends came to 15 bases. Germline loops: CDR1 MNHEY, CDR2 SMNVEV (reference sequence).

V is TRBV19 and J is TRBJ1-2; 9 nucleotides match TRBD1. The V gene's germline CDR1 is LNHDA and CDR2 SQIVND (reference sequence). The CDR3 has 15 amino acids. V dropped 10 bases and J dropped 8; count of bases not matched to a gene: 17. CDR3 nucleotide sequence: TGTGCCATATCGGCTCCGGGACAGGGTGCGAGGGGCTACACCTTC. This encodes CAISAPGQGARGYTF.

The chain couples TRBV9 to TRBJ2-1; tentative D call: TRBD2 (5 bases). In germline, CDR1 is SGDLS, CDR2 YYNGEE. The CDR3 extends over 14 amino acids. V was cut by 0 bases and J by 4 bases, with 8 bases left in between. In DNA form, the CDR3 reads TGTGCCAGCAGCGTAGGGAGGCCATACAATGAGCAGTTCTTC. Its translation: CASSVGRPYNEQFF.

The CDR3 loop is CASSPGTSGSDEQFF. CDR3 DNA: TGTGCCAGCTCACCGGGGACTAGCGGGAGCGATGAGCAGTTCTTC. The chain uses TRBV18 and TRBJ2-1; 14 bases align to TRBD2. CDR1 KGHSH and CDR2 LQKENI come from the germline V gene. There are 15 residues in the CDR3. V lost 3 bases, J lost 8 bases, and 3 bases stayed unmatched.

The chain uses TRBV7-3 and TRBJ2-1; tentatively, D is TRBD2 (6 bases). The germline gives CDR1 SGHTA, CDR2 FQGTGA. Trimming took 5 bases from V and 4 from J, leaving 12 bases between them. CDR3 size: 14 residues. CDR3 region: CASSPYGGYNEQFF. CDR3 nucleotide sequence: TGTGCCAGCAGCCCCTATGGAGGGTACAATGAGCAGTTCTTC.

J is TRBJ2-7 and V is TRBV19, with TRBD2 matching 8 bases. V was pared by 3 bases and J by 2 bases, with 3 bases of the junction left unmatched. This CDR3 has 14 residues. Germline CDR1 LNHDA, CDR2 SQIVND (reference sequence). CDR3 amino acids: CASSISGDPYEQYF. The CDR3 nucleotides are TGTGCCAGTAGTATTAGCGGGGATCCCTACGAGCAGTACTTC.

V usage is TRBV7-2 and J usage is TRBJ2-7, with TRBD1 matching 10 bases. The V segment lost 5 bases and the J segment 1 base; nucleotides outside the gene matches: 2. The germline gives CDR1 SGHTA, CDR2 FQGNSA. The CDR3 is 14 residues long. The CDR3 sequence: CASSPDRGSYEQYF. The CDR3 nucleotides read TGTGCCAGCAGCCCGGACAGGGGGTCCTACGAGCAGTACTTC.

The chain joins TRBV7-3 to TRBJ2-7; perhaps TRBD2 as D (5 bases). Trimming took off 5 bases at V and 8 bases at J, with 16 bases between the two ends. CDR1 is SGHTA, CDR2 FQGTGA, per germline. The CDR3 covers 13 residues. CDR3 amino acids: CASSRTPSSQQYF. The CDR3, as DNA: TGTGCCAGCAGCAGGACTCCATCCAGTCAGCAGTACTTC. Drawing the rest from reference TRBV7-3 and TRBJ2-7, the complete variable domain is GAGVSQTPSNKVTEKGKYVELRCDPISGHTALYWYRQSLGQGPEFLIYFQGTGAADDSGLPNDRFFAVRPEGSVSTLKIQRTERGDSAVYLCASSRTPSSQQYFGPGTRLTVT.

This chain joins TRBV7-2 and TRBJ2-7; weak D call: TRBD1 (6 bases). This CDR3 region has 14 residues. V lost 1 base to trimming and J lost 3 bases, with 10 bases between them. Per the germline V gene, CDR1 is SGHTA and CDR2 is FQGNSA. Written as DNA, the CDR3 is TGTGCCAGCAGCTTAGGCCAGGGGATCTACGAGCAGTACTTC. The encoded protein is CASSLGQGIYEQYF.